This T cell receptor beta chain came from a study of blood T cell repertoires in COVID-19 (dated by TCRdb to about 2020). Regarding the study in general: Samples from collaborators originated in the United States, Italy and Spain and spanned both the acute and convalescent phases of COVID-19. The material from the prospective study consisted of cDNA or gDNA derived from T cells, B-cell-depleted T cells, or PBMCs. Subjects who had been exposed to COVID-19, were actively infected with it, or had recovered from it provided the deeply sampled blood TCRbeta repertoires that made up the dataset. A freely available public database, intended as a resource for researchers studying the immune response to SARS-CoV-2, is where the repertoires were released. Samples came from the ongoing ImmuneRACE study (first 160 participants) plus 1,254 subjects from 6 global collaborators. Sample metadata almost always included a de-identified subject ID, COVID-19 status, age in years and sex. Where HLA class I and class II types were available, the types were taken from metadata supplied by the sample provider, not from assay-based typing.

The immunoSEQ Assay, a bias-controlled multiplex PCR, was used to amplify TCRbeta CDR3 regions from genomic DNA. In the source study's methods: Within the assay, amplification of reference gene primers was used to estimate how many nucleated cells each sample contained. To quantify the absolute abundance of each unique TCRbeta CDR3 rearrangement, sequence reads were collapsed and filtered. Productive Simpson clonality was computed per sample as the square root of Simpson's diversity index over productive rearrangements. TCRdb obtained this table from immuneACCESS and retained in-frame rearrangements with V and J assigned. These tables miss some clones; where compared with another copy, unresolved V genes account for less than half of the shortfall, and the remainder is unexplained. V, J and clone size reflect that table, while D and trimming were determined from the DNA. Within this sample are about 160,000 clones, with approximately 86% of them counted one time only. The top ten hold around 0.63% of the sample.

In Seattle, one collaborating source enrolled patients while the infection was active and tracked those patients longitudinally over the course of disease. Each collaborating institution followed its own protocols to collect whole blood in K2EDTA tubes. For TCRbeta analysis, collaborators shipped samples in one of three forms: frozen whole blood, isolated PBMCs, or DNA extracted from either of those sample types. Comments on this clone: This receptor's antigen is unknown. Nothing much larger sits one base from this clone, and base qualities are not available.

Results and caveats for the whole study, not just this receptor: The amount of clinical and demographic metadata varied by source and participant and was provided uncurated.

The sequence derives from a man aged 55 to 70 with COVID-19, enrolled during active disease. Material for sequencing was peripheral blood.

The CDR3 loop reads CASSSGTSSFSGDTQYF. The nucleotide sequence reads as follows: TGTGCCAGCAGCTCCGGGACTAGCTCCTTCTCAGGAGATACGCAGTATTTT. The chain couples TRBV5-8 to TRBJ2-3, with 9 middle bases fitting TRBD2. Via the germline V gene, CDR1 is SGHTS and CDR2 YDEGEE. Counted from cysteine to phenylalanine, this CDR3 has 17 amino acids. Of the read, only the CDR3 DNA is kept; its 51 bases are in frame from base 1. Compared with germline, V lacks 3 bases and J lacks 5 bases; bases without a gene match: 13.